This TCR beta chain was obtained from a study of cytomegalovirus exposure and HLA in healthy donors. Germline lookup yields CDR1 KGHSH and CDR2 LQKENI. V was clipped by 3 bases and J by 1 base, with 9 bases between them. The length of the CDR3 is 15 residues. Study results and caveats: It was reportedly the case that the classifier diagnosed cytomegalovirus status with high specificity and sensitivity.

As regards this clone: The target antigen is unknown.

Produced via immunoSEQ multiplex PCR; TCRdb's table is partial and in-frame only. The table includes 75,000 to 100,000 clones, 96% detected once. J is TRBJ2-2 and V is TRBV18; TRBD1 is a possible D gene (5 bases). The specimen sequenced was PBMCs. The clonotype comes from a man between 18 and 35 years old in good health and CMV-seronegative. The CDR3 protein is CASSPLDRNTGELFF. The CDR3 DNA is TGTGCCAGCTCACCTCTTGACAGGAACACCGGGGAGCTGTTTTTT.